Listed below are T cell receptor beta chains from one sample, sequenced in a study of cytotoxic CD8 clonotypes in ibrutinib-treated CLL. Using immunoSEQ multiplex PCR, the repertoire was profiled, and TCRdb retains in-frame clones only, with some absent. The sample includes some 170,000 clones, roughly 84% of them seen just once. Source: PBMCs, taken at disease progression, from a patient treated with ibrutinib. Receptors originate from a human donor with chronic lymphocytic leukemia. Both conserved end residues are part of each CDR3. The D gene is left open where the match is weak. Clone size, where shown, is once, few, many, or a class for clones that have expanded.

clone size,D gene,J gene,V gene,CDR3 DNA,CDR3 protein
once,TRBD1,TRBJ2-7,TRBV7-2,TGTGCCAGCAGCGACCGGCACAGGGGCTTGGCCTACGAGCAGTACTTC,CASSDRHRGLAYEQYF
once,.,TRBJ1-4,TRBV25-1,TGTGCCAGCAGTGAAGGACTGGTACGGCCAACTAATGAAAAACTGTTTTTT,CASSEGLVRPTNEKLFF
.,.,TRBJ2-7,TRBV11-3,TGTGCCAGCAGCTTAGGGAGCTCCTACGAGCAGTACTTC,CASSLGSSYEQYF
.,TRBD2,TRBJ2-7,TRBV7-8,TGTGCCAGCAGCTTAGCTTCGGCGGGAGGGCCCGACGAGCAGTACTTC,CASSLASAGGPDEQYF
.,.,TRBJ1-3,TRBV19,TGTGCCAGTAGTCAAGGTCTCCCCCAGGGGAGTTCTGGAAACACCATATATTTT,CASSQGLPQGSSGNTIYF
.,.,TRBJ1-1,TRBV18,TGTGCCAGCTCACCACTTCTACACGGTGCCACTGAAGCTTTCTTT,CASSPLLHGATEAFF
.,.,TRBJ2-1,TRBV2,TGTGCCAGCAGTGTTTGGGCGACGGGGGACAATGAGCAGTTCTTC,CASSVWATGDNEQFF
.,.,TRBJ2-5,TRBV2,TGTGCCAGCACATTCCTCTACGGGGCCCAGTACTTC,CASTFLYGAQYF
.,.,TRBJ1-1,TRBV5-1,TGCGCCAGCAGCCCTTACACAGCGATGAACACTGAAGCTTTCTTT,CASSPYTAMNTEAFF
.,TRBD1,TRBJ1-1,TRBV6-5,TGTGCCAGCAGTTACGAGACAGGGGGCCGCACTGAAGCTTTCTTT,CASSYETGGRTEAFF
.,.,TRBJ2-1,TRBV30,TGTGCCTGGACAAAGGGTAGCGGACGTTACAATGAGCAGTTCTTC,CAWTKGSGRYNEQFF
once,.,TRBJ1-1,TRBV6-5,TGTGCCAGCAGTTACGCAGACACCCTTGGGGCTGAAGCTTTCTTT,CASSYADTLGAEAFF
.,.,TRBJ1-4,TRBV30,TGTGCCTGGAGCCAAAGACGGGGGGGGACTAATGAAAAACTGTTTTTT,CAWSQRRGGTNEKLFF
.,.,TRBJ2-7,TRBV2,TGTGCCAGCAGTGTCCAACGGGTTACCTACGAGCAGTACTTC,CASSVQRVTYEQYF
.,.,TRBJ2-3,TRBV5-1,TGTGCCAGCAGCTTAACCGGGACAAGGAAGACAGATACGCAGTATTTT,CASSLTGTRKTDTQYF
.,.,TRBJ1-5,TRBV4-1,TGCGCCAGCAGCCAAGGCCGGATGTCGCCCCAGCATTTT,CASSQGRMSPQHF
.,.,TRBJ2-6,TRBV19,TGTGCCAGTAGTCCGTCGACAGGAACCTCTGGGGCCAACGTCCTGACTTTC,CASSPSTGTSGANVLTF
.,TRBD1,TRBJ1-3,TRBV18,TGTGCCAGCTCACATCTGAAACCCGGGACAGGGGGCGAGATGGGATCTGGAAACACCATATATTTT,CASSHLKPGTGGEMGSGNTIYF
.,.,TRBJ1-1,TRBV11-2,TGTGCCAGCAGCTTATGGCCTTCTGAAGCTTTCTTT,CASSLWPSEAFF
.,.,TRBJ2-7,TRBV7-6,TGTGCCAGCAGCTTACGCCCCATATTCGGGGACTACGAGCAGTACTTC,CASSLRPIFGDYEQYF
.,.,TRBJ1-4,TRBV10-1,TGCGCCAGCCCCACACTTGTGGGGACTCCAGAAAAACTGTTTTTT,CASPTLVGTPEKLFF
.,TRBD2,TRBJ2-7,TRBV19,TGTGCCAGTAGTATAGATCCGATAGCGGGAGGGCCGGATGAAGAGCAGTACTTC,CASSIDPIAGGPDEEQYF
.,.,TRBJ1-2,TRBV7-2,TGTGCCAGCAGCCCACAGGGTTCTAACTATGGCTACACCTTC,CASSPQGSNYGYTF
.,.,TRBJ1-5,TRBV10-3,TGTGCCATCAGTGATGGGGACGGCGGTTTGGTGGGCAATCAGCCCCAGCATTTT,CAISDGDGGLVGNQPQHF
.,TRBD2,TRBJ2-7,TRBV10-3,TGTGCCATCAGTCCAGCTAGTAGCGGGAGACGGTACGAGCAGTACTTC,CAISPASSGRRYEQYF
.,.,TRBJ1-5,TRBV7-9,TGTGCCAGCAGCTCCTCACAGGGACCCAATCAGCCCCAGCATTTT,CASSSSQGPNQPQHF
.,.,TRBJ2-1,TRBV19,TGTGCCAGTAGTTTTCTCCTAGGGATTACGTACAATGAGCAGTTCTTC,CASSFLLGITYNEQFF
.,TRBD1,TRBJ2-7,TRBV7-2,TGTGCCAGCAGCAATCAGGGGGCTCGGGCCTACGAGCAGTACTTC,CASSNQGARAYEQYF
.,TRBD1,TRBJ2-5,TRBV6-6,TGTGCCAGCAGGCCAGGGGGCGAGTGGGAGACCCAGTACTTC,CASRPGGEWETQYF
.,.,TRBJ2-3,TRBV19,TGTGCCAGTAGCCGGGTTGGGTTTACGTCAACTAGCACAGATACGCAGTATTTT,CASSRVGFTSTSTDTQYF
few,.,TRBJ1-2,TRBV29-1,TGCAGCGCCGAGGACAGTCAGATGTACACCTTC,CSAEDSQMYTF
.,.,TRBJ1-1,TRBV5-1,TGCGCCAGCAGCCTGACCCCATCGGATACATCGAACACTGAAGCTTTCTTT,CASSLTPSDTSNTEAFF
.,.,TRBJ1-5,TRBV5-6,TGTGCCAGCAGCGGCGGACAGTTCAATCAGCCCCAGCATTTT,CASSGGQFNQPQHF
.,.,TRBJ2-7,TRBV9,TGTGCCAGCAGCCCTAGCCCCTTGGACACGACCTACGAGCAGTACTTC,CASSPSPLDTTYEQYF
.,.,TRBJ2-6,TRBV11-2,TGTGCCAGCAGCTTAATACCGGGACACCTTTCTGGGGCCAACGTCCTGACTTTC,CASSLIPGHLSGANVLTF
.,TRBD2,TRBJ2-1,TRBV9,TGTGCCAGCAGCTTCCGCCTTGTAGCGGGGGGGACCTACAATGAGCAGTTCTTC,CASSFRLVAGGTYNEQFF
.,TRBD2,TRBJ2-1,TRBV12-5,TGTGCTAGTCAGGGTGGATCCTCCTCGGGGGGACTATCTTACAATGAGCAGTTCTTC,CASQGGSSSGGLSYNEQFF
.,TRBD2,TRBJ2-1,TRBV7-6,TGTGCCAGCAGCTTAGGGGGACTAGCGCCCTACAATGAGCAGTTCTTC,CASSLGGLAPYNEQFF
.,TRBD2,TRBJ2-7,TRBV4-1,TGCGCCAGCAGCCAAGATCGGGCTAGCGGGGTCCTTTACGAGCAGTACTTC,CASSQDRASGVLYEQYF
.,.,TRBJ1-2,TRBV19,TGTGCCAGTAGTATAGGGAACGGGAACTATGGCTACACCTTC,CASSIGNGNYGYTF
.,TRBD2,TRBJ2-7,TRBV5-3,TGTGCCAGAAGCTTGGCCCTAGCGGGAGGGCTCCAGTGCGAGCAGTACTTC,CARSLALAGGLQCEQYF
.,.,TRBJ2-7,TRBV25-1,TGTGCCAGCAGTTCTTTGGGATACGAGCAGTACTTC,CASSSLGYEQYF
.,.,TRBJ1-1,TRBV6-6,TGTGCCAGCAGCACAGGGAACACTGAAGCTTTCTTT,CASSTGNTEAFF
.,.,TRBJ2-7,TRBV6-6,TGTGCCAGCAGTTACGGAGCGCTCCTCTCCTACGAGCAGTACTTC,CASSYGALLSYEQYF
.,.,TRBJ1-4,TRBV29-1,TGCAGCGCCATCCTTGCAACTAATGAAAAACTGTTTTTT,CSAILATNEKLFF
.,TRBD2,TRBJ2-2,TRBV6-5,TGTGCCAGCAGTTGGGGGACTAGCGGCACCGGGGAGCTGTTTTTT,CASSWGTSGTGELFF
.,.,TRBJ2-5,TRBV5-1,TGCGCCAGCAGCGTGACAGGACAAGAGACCCAGTACTTC,CASSVTGQETQYF
few,TRBD1,TRBJ1-5,TRBV29-1,TGCAGCGTTGAGACAGGGGGTAATCAGCCCCAGCATTTT,CSVETGGNQPQHF
.,.,TRBJ2-7,TRBV11-2,TGTGCCAGCAGCCCCATCCGGGGGTACTACGAGCAGTACTTC,CASSPIRGYYEQYF
.,.,TRBJ2-3,TRBV11-2,TGTGCCAGCAGCTTAGATCCCGGGACAGATACGCAGTATTTT,CASSLDPGTDTQYF
.,.,TRBJ1-1,TRBV19,TGTGCCAGTATCCGGAACACTGAAGCTTTCTTT,CASIRNTEAFF
.,.,TRBJ2-2,TRBV7-3,TGTGCCAGCAGCCCAGGAATTGGGAGGTACACCGGGGAGCTGTTTTTT,CASSPGIGRYTGELFF
.,.,TRBJ1-4,TRBV9,TGTGCCAGCAGCGTAGGAGGGGGGACTAATGAAAAACTGTTTTTT,CASSVGGGTNEKLFF
.,.,TRBJ2-3,TRBV18,TGTGCCAGCTCCCCGGGGCGAGATACGCAGTATTTT,CASSPGRDTQYF
.,.,TRBJ2-1,TRBV20-1,TGCAGTGCTAGTAATAACGAGCAGTTCTTC,CSASNNEQFF
.,.,TRBJ2-4,TRBV2,TGTGCCAGCAGAGAAATACTAGCCAAAAACATTCAGTACTTC,CASREILAKNIQYF
few,.,TRBJ2-1,TRBV4-1,TGCGCCAGCAGCGAGCTCGACAATGAGCAGTTCTTC,CASSELDNEQFF